The source of this TCR beta chain is a study of T cell responses to AZD1222 COVID-19 vaccine. Deletions cut 2 bases from V and 5 bases from J, with 10 bases between. Germline loops: CDR1 SGHTA, CDR2 FQGNSA. CDR3 size: 13 residues. Of note for this clone: Its cognate antigen is unknown.

Produced via immunoSEQ multiplex PCR; TCRdb's table is partial and in-frame only. The table includes fewer than 30,000 clones, 86% detected once. The study, taken as a whole, reports: Sampling captured repertoires only after the peak T cell response.

The genes are TRBV7-2 and TRBJ2-7; D is possibly TRBD1 (5 bases). Sequences were derived from peripheral blood, sampled 28 days after the second AZD1222 dose. This TCR was sampled from an adult who received the AZD1222 COVID-19 vaccine. CDR3 loop: CASSLQGSHEQYF. The CDR3 region has the DNA TGTGCCAGCAGCTTACAGGGATCTCACGAGCAGTACTTC.